The T cell receptor beta chain described here comes from a study of CD8 T cells in ankylosing spondylitis. This clonotype was detected a few times. Its antigen is not known. TCRdb recomputed calls from the 5' RACE reads with MiXCR, one row per CDR3 protein. Of fewer than 650,000 distinct CDR3 sequences listed, 9.5% to 15% are singletons. Broader study findings: Made up of about eight highly homologous variants, a TCR beta motif appeared characteristic of ankylosing spondylitis blood.

The CDR3 loop spans 14 amino acids. Trimming cost V 6 bases and J 5 bases; bases outside gene matches: 8. This TCR came from a male donor with ankylosing spondylitis. The V and J genes are TRBV12-3 or TRBV12-4 and TRBJ2-7; 9 positions match TRBD2. The sequenced sample consisted of blood, either unsorted or a sorted T cell fraction (not recorded which). The CDR3 nucleotides read TGTGCCAGCAGCACCGGACTAGCGTGGAACGAGCAGTACTTC. It codes for CASSTGLAWNEQYF.